Below are 17 T cell receptor beta chains sequenced from a single sample in a study of spatial heterogeneity in lung cancer. Sample time point: sample taken at primary tumor resection. TCRs were sequenced from unsorted whole RNA of tumor, nontumor lung or PBMC. TCRdb analysed the 5' RACE reads with MiXCR anew, one entry per CDR3 protein. Among more than 85,000 distinct CDR3 sequences, around 9% were seen once, and the ten largest hold less than 9%. This sample comprised PBMCs, obtained at surgery. These receptors were collected from a male donor with early-stage non-small cell lung cancer.

The chain recombines TRBV2 with TRBJ1-1; D is perhaps TRBD1 (5 bases). Germline V gene data show CDR1 as SNHLY and CDR2 as FYNNEI. This CDR3 has 14 amino acids. The ends were cut back, 8 bases at V and 1 base at J, with 14 bases in the middle. In DNA form, the CDR3 reads TGTGCCAGCCTGCGGGGGATTAAGAACACTGAAGCTTTCTTT. It codes for CASLRGIKNTEAFF.

There are many counts of this clonotype. J is TRBJ2-1 and V is TRBV7-9; 13 bases are a match to TRBD2. Germline-derived CDR1 and CDR2 are SEHNR and FQNEAQ (reference sequence). CDR3 length equals 20 residues. Trimming took 5 bases from V and 0 from J; bases not matched to a gene: 13. This chain's CDR3 is CASSPFSTSGRLSSYNEQFF. The CDR3 nucleotides are TGTGCCAGCAGCCCGTTTTCGACTAGCGGGAGGTTGAGCTCCTACAATGAGCAGTTCTTC.

V gene TRBV5-1 combines with J gene TRBJ2-7; 10 positions match TRBD1. Looked up from germline, CDR1 is SGHRS and CDR2 is YFSETQ. The CDR3 is made up of 14 amino acids. V lost 4 bases, J lost 3 bases, and 4 bases stayed unmatched. CDR3 sequence reads: CASSIGQGGYEQYF. In DNA form, the CDR3 reads TGCGCCAGCAGCATCGGACAGGGGGGCTACGAGCAGTACTTC.

This clonotype was counted ten times or more. The chain has TRBV19 and TRBJ2-5; the D is unclear. Trimming removed 6 bases at V and 4 bases at J, with 6 bases between. In germline, CDR1 is LNHDA, CDR2 SQIVND (reference sequence). The CDR3 is made up of 11 amino acids. The CDR3 bases are TGTGCCAGTAGCGGCGGAGAGACCCAGTACTTC. Translating gives CASSGGETQYF.

This clonotype has only a few counts. The rearrangement links TRBV7-3 to TRBJ2-1, with 13 bases that match TRBD2. V shed 6 bases and J 4 bases; nucleotides not matched to a gene: 6. CDR1 is SGHTA and CDR2 is FQGTGA in the germline V gene. The CDR3 has 16 residues. CDR3 bases: TGTGCCAGCAGTCGGACTAGCGGGAGTAGGTACAATGAGCAGTTCTTC. This codes for CASSRTSGSRYNEQFF.

Points on this clonotype: This clone may be a read error of a much larger clone one base away. V and J are TRBV30 and TRBJ1-5; 7 positions match TRBD1. There are 13 residues in the CDR3. Germline V lookup: CDR1 GTSNPN, CDR2 SVGIG (reference sequence). CDR3 residues: CAWSEGGQQLQHF. CDR3 nucleotide sequence: TGTGCCTGGAGTGAAGGGGGCCAACAGCTCCAGCATTTT.

This clonotype was counted at least ten times. The chain carries TRBV10-3 and TRBJ2-3; 10 bases line up with TRBD2. Trimming at V came to 8 bases and at J to 1 base, leaving 6 bases not matched to a gene. Germline CDR1 is ENHRY and CDR2 is SYGVKD. CDR3 size: 15 residues. The CDR3 DNA reads as TGTGCCATCGCCCCCAGCGGGGGGGGCACAGATACGCAGTATTTT. Translating gives CAIAPSGGGTDTQYF.

This clonotype was picked up a small number of times. CDR3 sequence reads: CASSSLASRATNEKLFF. In DNA, the CDR3 is TGTGCCAGCAGTTCCCTCGCCTCGAGGGCGACTAATGAAAAACTGTTTTTT. The chain employs TRBV28 and TRBJ1-4, with unresolved D. The CDR3 totals 17 residues. Deletions cut 4 bases from V and 2 bases from J, with 17 bases between. CDR1 and CDR2 (germline): MDHEN, SYDVKM.

The chain has TRBV2 and TRBJ2-5, with 14 bases fitting TRBD2. Trimming at V came to 10 bases and at J to 0 bases, leaving 4 bases not matched to a gene. Germline V lookup: CDR1 SNHLY, CDR2 FYNNEI. CDR3 length equals 15 residues. The CDR3: CAIQTSGGDQETQYF. CDR3 nucleotides: TGTGCCATTCAGACTAGCGGGGGGGACCAAGAGACCCAGTACTTC.

The chain uses TRBV12-3 or TRBV12-4 and TRBJ2-6, with D uncertain. The CDR3 totals 11 residues. The V end was cut by 8 bases, the J end by 4 bases, with 3 bases between. The chain's CDR3 is CASGGANVLTF. CDR3 nucleotide sequence: TGTGCCAGCGGAGGGGCCAACGTCCTGACTTTC.

This clonotype was recorded at least ten times. The rearrangement joins TRBV5-4 to TRBJ2-5, with D perhaps matching TRBD1 (6 bases). CDR3 length: 15 amino acids. The germline V gene has CDR1 SGHNT and CDR2 YYREEE (reference sequence). Trimming removed 4 bases at V and 2 bases at J, with 15 bases between. The CDR3 sequence is CASSLGQKDQETQYF. The CDR3 nucleotides read TGTGCCAGCAGCCTAGGACAGAAGGATCAAGAGACCCAGTACTTC.

This clonotype was seen a handful of times. V gene TRBV2 combines with J gene TRBJ1-1; possibly TRBD1 for D (6 bases). The germline gives CDR1 SNHLY, CDR2 FYNNEI. V was clipped by 11 bases and J by 1 base, with 17 bases between them. The CDR3 consists of 14 residues. The CDR3 loop reads CAAVKGVPNTEAFF. DNA for the CDR3: TGTGCCGCTGTTAAGGGGGTCCCGAACACTGAAGCTTTCTTT.

The chain links TRBV6-5 to TRBJ2-2; TRBD2 aligns across 12 bases. The CDR3 is 16 amino acids. V lost 5 bases, J lost 4 bases, and 5 bases stayed unmatched. Germline loops: CDR1 MNHEY, CDR2 SVGAGI. CDR3 region: CASSTLAGGFTGELFF. The CDR3 DNA follows: TGTGCCAGCAGTACACTAGCGGGGGGATTCACCGGGGAGCTGTTTTTT.

The chain employs TRBV28 and TRBJ2-7; the match to TRBD1 covers 11 bases. This CDR3 has 15 amino acids. The germline V gene has CDR1 MDHEN and CDR2 SYDVKM. V was pared by 4 bases and J by 3 bases, with 5 bases of the junction left unmatched. As DNA, the CDR3 is TGTGCCAGCAGTTCGACCGGGACAGGGGGCTACGAGCAGTACTTC. This translates into CASSSTGTGGYEQYF.

This clonotype was seen more than once but under ten times. The chain has TRBV5-1 and TRBJ2-5; 9 bases fit TRBD1. Germline assignment: CDR1 SGHRS and CDR2 YFSETQ. The V gene end was trimmed by 4 bases and the J gene end by 3 bases; junction bases not matched to a gene: 4. The CDR3 runs to 14 residues. CDR3 in DNA: TGCGCCAGCAGCCCGGGACAGGGAGAAGAGACCCAGTACTTC. It yields the protein CASSPGQGEETQYF.

There are a few counts of this clonotype. The gene calls are TRBV28 and TRBJ2-5, with no clear D. CDR3 size: 15 residues. Germline CDR1 MDHEN, CDR2 SYDVKM. V was pared by 5 bases and J by 1 base, with 14 bases between. The CDR3 nucleotides read TGTGCCAGCAGTCCTCTGGGGTTTAGCCAAGAGACCCAGTACTTC. This gives the protein CASSPLGFSQETQYF.

This clonotype has a handful of counts. J is TRBJ1-6 and V is TRBV6-6, with no clear D. Trimming stripped 5 bases from V and 14 bases from J, with 13 bases between. The CDR3 has 12 amino acids. Germline V CDR1 and CDR2: MNHNY, SVGAGI (reference sequence). Written as DNA, the CDR3 is TGTGCCAGCAGTCCCCCCGGGATGGCCCTCCACTTT. Translated, it gives CASSPPGMALHF.